This TCR beta chain emerged from a study of blood T cells in healthy people across ages. General observations from the study: Donor CMV infection status was unknown, possibly confounding age-related changes in expanded clonotypes.

A J-beta primer mix and a sample-barcoded 5' primer were used in a second PCR of roughly 6 to 11 cycles. All cDNA molecules were each tagged by a template-switch adaptor with 12 random nucleotides. TCRdb used MiXCR to reprocess the 5' RACE reads, holding one entry per CDR3 protein. Among some 670,000 distinct CDR3 sequences listed, around 50% were seen once. Extraction yielded at least 5 micrograms of total RNA per sample. This CDR3 is built from 16 residues. CDR1 is DFQATT, CDR2 SNEGSKA, per germline (reference sequence). A few counts support this clonotype. Its antigen is not identified. The chain recombines TRBV20-1 with TRBJ2-1; D gene uncertain. The source material was blood. The clonotype originates from a woman over 75 in good health. Here the CDR3 DNA reads TGCAGCGCACCACAAGCCAGGTCCAGCTCCTACAATGAGCAGTTCTTC. Residues: CSAPQARSSSYNEQFF.